This is a list of T cell receptor beta chains from one sample in a study of tumor-infiltrating lymphocytes in primary liver carcinoma. MiXCR, run by TCRdb on the multiplex PCR reads, gives a single entry per CDR3 protein. The data show around 99,000 distinct CDR3 sequences, approximately 68% seen once. Sequencing input: tumor-adjacent normal liver tissue. These receptors all stem from a man between 35 and 55 years old with primary liver carcinoma and hepatitis B virus infection. Both conserved end residues are part of each CDR3. The D gene is left open where the match is weak. The listing skips clone size in some rows; elsewhere it reads once, few, many or a size class.

v_call	j_call	clone_size	d_call	cdr3_aa	cdr3_nt
TRBV5-4	TRBJ2-3	many	-	CASGEGTDTQYF	TGTGCCAGCGGGGAGGGCACAGATACGCAGTATTTT
TRBV29-1	TRBJ1-6	-	-	CSVEDTWNWGNSPLHF	TGCAGCGTTGAGGATACCTGGAACTGGGGCAATTCACCCCTCCACTTT
TRBV29-1	TRBJ1-4	-	-	CSVVDLAEEKLFF	TGCAGCGTTGTTGATCTTGCGGAAGAGAAACTGTTTTTT
TRBV28	TRBJ2-7	-	-	CASSLSAATTYEQYF	TGTGCCAGTAGTTTATCGGCCGCTACCACCTACGAGCAGTACTTC
TRBV5-4	TRBJ2-1	many	-	CASSPGPRPGDEQFF	TGTGCCAGCAGCCCGGGGCCCCGCCCCGGAGATGAGCAGTTCTTC
TRBV7-9	TRBJ2-3	few	-	CASSLSRAGDTQYF	TGTGCCAGCAGCTTGTCACGAGCGGGAGATACGCAGTATTTT
TRBV14	TRBJ2-2	once	TRBD1	CASILRTGVGELFF	TGTGCCAGCATCCTCCGGACAGGGGTAGGGGAGCTGTTTTTT
TRBV12-3/TRBV12-4	TRBJ2-3	-	-	CVNRVVGADTQYF	TGTGTCAACAGGGTGGTTGGCGCAGATACGCAGTATTTC
TRBV7-9	TRBJ2-7	many	TRBD1	CASSPPEDRGSYEQYF	TGTGCCAGCAGCCCACCCGAAGACAGGGGCTCCTACGAGCAGTACTTC
TRBV11-2	TRBJ2-1	-	-	CVSSTGNEQFF	TGTGTCAGTAGCACAGGCAATGAGCAGTTCTTC
TRBV29-1	TRBJ2-1	-	TRBD2	CCVEPLTSGTYNEHFF	TGCTGTGTTGAACCCCTGACTAGCGGGACCTACAATGAGCATTTCTTC
TRBV7-9	TRBJ2-1	-	-	CASSTDLNNEQFF	TGTGCCAGCAGCACGGACCTGAACAATGAGCAGTTCTTC
TRBV28	TRBJ2-7	few	-	CASSLLRPHIEGAYEQYF	TGTGCCAGCAGCCTCCTCCGCCCCCATATTGAGGGAGCCTACGAGCAGTACTTC
TRBV28	TRBJ1-4	-	-	CAGSGTLNEKLFF	TGTGCCGGCTCTGGGACGCTAAATGAAAAACTGTTTTTT
TRBV11-2	TRBJ1-6	-	TRBD1	CAISLQGANSPTHF	TGTGCCATCAGCTTACAGGGGGCGAATTCACCCACCCACTTT
TRBV21-1	TRBJ2-3	few	-	CASSKDKELVLTDTQYF	TGTGCCAGCAGCAAGGATAAAGAGCTGGTCCTCACAGATACGCAGTATTTT
TRBV12-3/TRBV12-4	TRBJ1-2	many	-	CASSLPYNRGEDGYTF	TGTGCCAGCAGCTTACCCTACAACAGAGGTGAGGATGGCTACACCTTC
TRBV11-2	TRBJ1-2	-	-	CASSIAGPLIGYTF	TGTGCCAGCAGCATCGCTGGTCCGTTAATTGGCTACACCTTC
TRBV28	TRBJ2-7	once	-	CASTPKGYEQYF	TGTGCCAGCACCCCTAAAGGGTACGAGCAGTACTTC
TRBV6-2/TRBV6-3	TRBJ1-2	many	-	CASSADSAYGYTF	TGTGCCAGCAGTGCGGACAGTGCCTATGGCTACACCTTC
TRBV5-4	TRBJ2-5	many	-	CAWNTFGLKETQYF	TGTGCCTGGAACACATTCGGATTAAAAGAGACCCAGTACTTC
TRBV6-6	TRBJ2-2	-	-	CANSAGPISDTGELFF	TGTGCCAACAGTGCCGGGCCCATTTCGGACACCGGGGAGCTGTTTTTT
TRBV28	TRBJ2-1	many	TRBD2	CASTSLGGAYNEQFF	TGTGCCAGCACCTCCCTGGGAGGGGCATACAATGAGCAGTTCTTC
TRBV11-2	TRBJ2-1	-	TRBD2	CVSSSAGEQFF	TGTGTCAGCAGCTCAGCGGGAGAGCAGTTCTTC
TRBV29-1	TRBJ1-1	-	-	CSVGGARNIMNAEAFF	TGCAGCGTTGGTGGGGCCAGGAACATTATGAACGCTGAAGCTTTCTTT
TRBV5-5	TRBJ2-3	-	-	CATSYSDTQYF	TGTGCCACCAGCTACTCGGATACGCAATATTTT
TRBV6-6	TRBJ1-2	-	-	CASSYSSELIF	TGTGCCAGTAGTTACTCGAGTGAGCTCATCTTC
TRBV11-2	TRBJ2-7	medium-sized	TRBD2	CASSPTSGISYEQYF	TGTGCCAGCAGCCCAACTAGCGGGATCTCCTACGAGCAGTACTTC
TRBV29-1	TRBJ2-1	once	-	CSVARIGVPNEQFF	TGCAGCGTTGCTAGGATAGGGGTGCCCAATGAGCAGTTCTTC
TRBV29-1	TRBJ1-2	few	-	CSVTTGGTDGRTF	TGCAGCGTTACAACTGGGGGGACGGATGGCCGCACCTTC
TRBV29-1	TRBJ2-1	many	TRBD2	CSAALAGRNNEQFF	TGCAGCGCCGCCCTAGCGGGAAGGAACAATGAGCAGTTCTTC
TRBV10-3	TRBJ2-7	many	-	CAISEAIGSQGLSYEQYF	TGTGCCATCAGTGAGGCGATCGGGTCGCAGGGGCTCTCCTACGAGCAGTACTTC